This T cell receptor (beta chain) was captured in a study of OX40 agonist ivuxolimab in advanced cancers. The study's findings and limits: The work left the antigen specificity of expanded peripheral T cells undetermined.

The assay was immunoSEQ multiplex PCR, and TCRdb's table has in-frame clones only and misses some. The sample has more than 80,000 clones, more than 85% seen once. V lost 0 bases, J lost 4 bases, and 3 bases lay in between. Germline V gives CDR1 GTSNPN, CDR2 SVGIG (reference sequence). The CDR3 loop spans 11 amino acids. About this clone itself: The antigen is not known. The sample carries other DNA sequences with the same CDR3.

Sequences were derived from CD4+ or CD8+ T cells sorted from blood, sampled in a trial of the OX40 agonist ivuxolimab. This TCR derives from an adult with an advanced solid tumor such as melanoma, head and neck, liver or kidney cancer. The chain links TRBV30 to TRBJ2-5; the D is unclear. CDR3 DNA sequence: TGTGCCTGGAGTGTGGGAGAGACCCAGTACTTC. Translation gives CAWSVGETQYF. The full variable domain, with the rest looked up from reference TRBV30 and TRBJ2-5, is SQTIHQWPATLVQPVGSPLSLECTVEGTSNPNLYWYRQAAGRGLQLLFYSVGIGQISSEVPQNLSASRPQDRQFILSSKKLLLSDSGFYLCAWSVGETQYFGPGTRLLVL.